One and the same sample provided the 15 T cell receptor beta chains below, sequenced in a study of T-cell reconstitution after alpha-beta-depleted transplantation in children. Molecular barcoding with unique molecular identifiers was used for the TCRbeta library. TCRdb re-called the PCR reads through MiXCR, storing one row per CDR3 protein. The table lists some 190,000 distinct CDR3 sequences, 11% of them singletons, with approximately 13% in the top ten. Sequencing was performed on PBMCs, taken before TCRalphabeta/CD19-depleted stem cell transplant. These receptors came from a boy younger than 10 with acute myeloid leukemia, due to receive a stem cell transplant.

Note on this clonotype: This may be a read error: a much more frequent sequence differs by one nucleotide. The chain combines TRBV4-1 with TRBJ1-5, with a possible D match to TRBD1 (5 bases). Germline-derived CDR1 and CDR2 are MGHRA and YSYEKL. This CDR3 has 15 amino acids. The ends were cut back, 2 bases at V and 3 bases at J, with 11 bases in the middle. As DNA, the CDR3 is TGCGCCAGCAGCCAACCAGGGAATAACAATCAGCCCCAGCATTTT. Its protein product is CASSQPGNNNQPQHF.

This clonotype was counted ten times or more. The rearrangement uses TRBV5-1 and TRBJ2-5; D call uncertain. This CDR3 has 14 residues. V lost 4 bases to trimming and J lost 5 bases, with 15 bases between them. The germline V gene encodes CDR1 SGHRS and CDR2 YFSETQ. The CDR3 sequence is CASSIDIPRETQYF. The CDR3 DNA reads as TGCGCCAGCAGCATAGACATCCCCCGGGAGACCCAGTACTTC. Based on the CDR3 plus reference TRBV5-1 and TRBJ2-5, the full variable domain is KAGVTQTPRYLIKTRGQQVTLSCSPISGHRSVSWYQQTPGQGLQFLFEYFSETQRNKGNFPGRFSGRQFSNSRSEMNVSTLELGDSALYLCASSIDIPRETQYFGPGTRLLVL.

Many counts were recorded for this clonotype. The chain carries TRBV20-1 and TRBJ2-5, with TRBD2 matching 8 bases. V lost 3 bases to trimming and J lost 2 bases; unmatched junction nucleotides: 8. Germline loops: CDR1 DFQATT, CDR2 SNEGSKA (reference sequence). This CDR3 spans 15 amino acids. This CDR3 is CSARIFGGEQETQYF. CDR3 sequence (DNA): TGCAGTGCTAGGATTTTCGGGGGGGAGCAAGAGACCCAGTACTTC.

This clonotype was picked up many times. The V call is TRBV12-3 or TRBV12-4, the J call TRBJ1-1; tentatively, D is TRBD1 (6 bases). CDR3 length: 14 amino acids. Trimming pared 3 bases from V and 6 bases from J, leaving 14 bases between. The CDR3 DNA sequence: TGTGCCAGCAGTTTCGCACAGGGCAGAGCTGAAGCTTTCTTT. Its protein product is CASSFAQGRAEAFF.

This clonotype was counted at least ten times. The chain links TRBV12-3 or TRBV12-4 to TRBJ1-2; 7 nucleotides agree with TRBD1. The CDR3 is made up of 13 amino acids. The junction had 6 bases not matched to a gene; V was cut back by 6 bases and J by 5 bases. Here the CDR3 DNA reads TGTGCCAGCAGCAACAGGGGTCCGTATGGCTACACCTTC. Encoded protein: CASSNRGPYGYTF.

This clonotype was counted many times. The V call is TRBV20-1, the J call TRBJ1-2, with D possibly matching TRBD1 (6 bases). V gave up 3 bases and J gave up 8 bases, with 19 bases separating them. Per germline, CDR1 DFQATT and CDR2 SNEGSKA (reference sequence). This CDR3 is 14 amino acids long. Here the CDR3 reads CSASPAGGRRGYTF. The CDR3 DNA follows: TGCAGTGCTAGTCCCGCTGGGGGGCGAAGGGGCTACACCTTC.

This clonotype was seen repeatedly, ten times or more. This chain links TRBV20-1 with TRBJ2-7; D may be TRBD1 (6 bases). From germline, CDR1 is DFQATT and CDR2 SNEGSKA (reference sequence). The CDR3 is made up of 14 amino acids. V was pared by 3 bases and J by 3 bases, with 15 bases between. In nucleotides, the CDR3 is TGCAGTGCTAGCCCCTCGGGACACCTCTACGAGCAGTACGTC. It specifies CSASPSGHLYEQYV.

This clonotype was seen ten or more times. Here the CDR3 DNA reads TGTGCCAGCAGGTCAGGGGCTAGACCCCTCCACTTT. Translated, it gives CASRSGARPLHF. The V and J genes are TRBV27 and TRBJ1-6, with D perhaps TRBD1 (6 bases). The germline CDR1 and CDR2 sequences are MNHEY and SMNVEV (reference sequence). V lost 6 bases and J 12 bases, leaving 12 bases between the germline ends. This CDR3 spans 12 amino acids.

This clonotype was counted between two and nine times. The chain recombines TRBV7-2 with TRBJ1-1; 8 bases line up with TRBD1. With V trimmed by 8 bases and J by 5 bases, 4 bases remained unmatched. There are 12 residues in the CDR3. CDR1 SGHTA and CDR2 FQGNSA come from the germline V gene. The CDR3 nucleotides read TGTGCCAGCGGACAGGGCGGGACTGAAGCTTTCTTT. It translates to CASGQGGTEAFF. The full variable domain, in which reference TRBV7-2 and TRBJ1-1 provide the parts outside the CDR3, is GAGVSQSPSNKVTEKGKDVELRCDPISGHTALYWYRQSLGQGLEFLIYFQGNSAPDKSGLPSDRFSAERTGGSVSTLTIQRTQQEDSAVYLCASGQGGTEAFFGQGTRLTVV.

This clonotype was picked up many times. This rearrangement joins TRBV15 to TRBJ1-5, with 11 bases aligning to TRBD1. CDR3 length: 16 amino acids. Trimming took 1 base from V and 4 from J; bases not matched to a gene: 3. CDR1 LNHNV and CDR2 YYDKDF come from the germline V gene (reference sequence). CDR3 in amino acids: CATSRVGTGGNQPQHF. CDR3 coding DNA: TGTGCCACCAGCAGAGTAGGGACAGGGGGTAATCAGCCCCAGCATTTT. The whole variable domain, filled in from reference TRBV15 and TRBJ1-5, reads DAMVIQNPRYQVTQFGKPVTLSCSQTLNHNVMYWYQQKSSQAPKLLFHYYDKDFNNEADTPDNFQSRRPNTSFCFLDIRSPGLGDTAMYLCATSRVGTGGNQPQHFGDGTRLSIL.

This clonotype was observed at least ten times. The chain links TRBV3-1 to TRBJ1-2; possible D gene TRBD1, 5 bases. V was cut by 1 base and J by 7 bases, with 7 bases left in between. Germline-derived CDR1 and CDR2 are LGHDT and YNNKEL (reference sequence). This CDR3 is built from 12 residues. CDR3 loop: CASSQGTSGYTF. In DNA form, the CDR3 reads TGTGCCAGCAGCCAAGGGACAAGTGGCTACACCTTC.

The chain is built from TRBV7-9 and TRBJ2-5; 9 bases are shared with TRBD2. The CDR3 runs to 13 residues. V trimming: 10 bases; J trimming: 6 bases; junction bases outside the gene matches: 9. The V gene's germline CDR1 is SEHNR and CDR2 FQNEAQ (reference sequence). CDR3 sequence: CAMGGGRGKTQYF. In DNA, the CDR3 is TGTGCCATGGGCGGCGGGAGGGGGAAGACCCAGTACTTC.

This clonotype was observed many times. V is TRBV9 and J is TRBJ1-3, with D possibly matching TRBD1 (5 bases). Germline values: CDR1 SGDLS, CDR2 YYNGEE. Trimming shortened V by 0 bases and J by 2 bases, and 9 bases separated the two germline ends. The CDR3 consists of 15 residues. Here the CDR3 DNA reads TGTGCCAGCAGCGTAGGGGGGGTGGCTGGAAACACCATATATTTT. This sequence encodes CASSVGGVAGNTIYF.

This clonotype was seen repeatedly, ten times or more. The gene calls are TRBV4-2 and TRBJ2-3; D is unclear. The CDR3 spans 12 residues. Trimming left V 4 bases short and J 6 bases short, with 8 bases between. Germline-derived CDR1 and CDR2 are LGHNA and YNFKEQ. CDR3 sequence: CASSLLHDTQYF. In DNA form, the CDR3 reads TGTGCCAGCAGCCTCTTGCATGATACGCAGTATTTT.

This clonotype was observed at least ten times. The chain joins TRBV7-8 to TRBJ2-3, with TRBD2 matching over 10 bases. This CDR3 is built from 14 residues. The germline V gene encodes CDR1 SGHVS and CDR2 FQNEAQ. After removal of 6 bases from V and 1 base from J, the junction contained 1 base not matched to a gene. The CDR3 protein is CASRGTSGTDTQYF. DNA of the CDR3: TGTGCCAGCAGAGGGACTAGCGGCACAGATACGCAGTATTTT.